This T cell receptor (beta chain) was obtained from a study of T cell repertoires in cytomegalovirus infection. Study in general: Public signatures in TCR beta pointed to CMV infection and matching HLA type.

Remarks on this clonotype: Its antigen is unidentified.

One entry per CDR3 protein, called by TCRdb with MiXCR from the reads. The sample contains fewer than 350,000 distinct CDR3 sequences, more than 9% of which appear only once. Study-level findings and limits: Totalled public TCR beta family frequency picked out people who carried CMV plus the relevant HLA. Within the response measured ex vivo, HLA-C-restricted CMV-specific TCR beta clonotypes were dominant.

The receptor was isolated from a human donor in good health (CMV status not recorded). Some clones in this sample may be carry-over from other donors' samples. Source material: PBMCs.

The CDR3 coding sequence is TGTGCCAGCAGTTCCTCGTGGGGGCACTACGAGCAGTACTTC. It is translated as CASSSSWGHYEQYF. V gene TRBV25-1 combines with J gene TRBJ2-7; the D gene is possibly TRBD1 (6 bases). The CDR3 consists of 14 residues. Between the trimmed V and J ends, which lost 5 bases and 3 bases, there was a span of 14 bases. The V gene's germline CDR1 is MGHDK and CDR2 SYGVNS.